Following are 16 T cell receptor beta chains from one sample sequenced in a study of neurological immune-mediated disorders (dated by TCRdb to about 2019). To prepare the library, 5' RACE was applied. Sequencing was performed on an Illumina HiSeq 2500. The public reads were reanalyzed by TCRdb: fastp trimming at Q25, MiXCR alignment, in-frame beta chains only. Each entry merges the rows of one CDR3 protein and shows their most common DNA and genes. This sample lists just under 20,000 distinct CDR3 sequences; 6.5% to 9% were detected once. The ten largest clones capture about 15% of the sample. Input material: CD8+ T cells from blood. All receptors derive from a woman in her 30s with HTLV-1-associated myelopathy (HAM/TSP).

This clonotype was found many times. This sequence joins TRBV5-1 and TRBJ2-7; possibly TRBD1 for D (6 bases). The V end lost 3 bases, the J end lost 3 bases, and 13 bases lay between the germline ends. CDR3 length: 14 amino acids. The V gene's germline CDR1 is SGHRS and CDR2 YFSETQ. The CDR3 spells CASSSGQTLYEQYF. The CDR3 nucleotides read TGCGCCAGCAGCTCCGGACAGACTCTCTACGAGCAGTACTTC.

Ten or more counts support this clonotype. V and J are TRBV10-3 and TRBJ2-3, with 13 bases fitting TRBD2. The CDR3 totals 16 residues. Germline loops: CDR1 ENHRY, CDR2 SYGVKD. V dropped 3 bases and J dropped 2; count of bases not matched to a gene: 2. Here the CDR3 reads CAISELAGGDTDTQYF. For the CDR3, the DNA is TGTGCCATCAGTGAACTAGCGGGGGGGGACACAGATACGCAGTATTTT.

Many counts were recorded for this clonotype. V and J are TRBV7-9 and TRBJ2-1; D is uncertain. The CDR3 covers 12 residues. With 4 bases removed from V and 8 bases from J, the gap between germline ends came to 9 bases. Germline values: CDR1 SEHNR, CDR2 FQNEAQ (reference sequence). The CDR3 reads CASSSDVHEQFF. The CDR3 coding sequence is TGTGCCAGCAGCTCGGACGTCCATGAGCAGTTCTTC.

This clonotype was seen many times. The chain recombines TRBV6-1 with TRBJ1-5; the D is unclear. The ends were cut back, 0 bases at V and 2 bases at J, with 5 bases in the middle. Per the germline V gene, CDR1 is MNHNS and CDR2 is SASEGT. This CDR3 spans 14 amino acids. CDR3 protein: CASSEAAGNQPQHF. DNA for the CDR3: TGTGCCAGCAGTGAAGCGGCAGGCAATCAGCCCCAGCATTTT.

J is TRBJ2-7 and V is TRBV20-1, with D possibly called TRBD1 or TRBD2 (5 bases each). CDR3 length equals 15 residues. Trimming cost V 6 bases and J 4 bases, with 22 bases left between them. The germline V gene has CDR1 DFQATT and CDR2 SNEGSKA (reference sequence). Written as DNA, the CDR3 is TGCAGTGCCGCCGGGGCTAGAGACAGACTATACGAGCAGTACTTC. Translation gives CSAAGARDRLYEQYF.

This clonotype was counted at least ten times. V and J are TRBV20-1 and TRBJ2-7, with D uncertain. The CDR3 contains 14 residues. CDR1 and CDR2 (germline): DFQATT, SNEGSKA (reference sequence). The V and J ends lost 0 bases and 3 bases respectively, with 12 bases between them. The CDR3 spells CSARDEESIYEQYF. The CDR3 nucleotides are TGCAGTGCTAGAGATGAGGAGTCCATCTACGAGCAGTACTTC.

The sample holds many counts of this clonotype. The gene calls are TRBV7-9 and TRBJ2-1; D not certain. Trimming removed 3 bases from V and 5 bases from J, with 5 bases in between. Germline V gene sequence: CDR1 SEHNR, CDR2 FQNEAQ (reference sequence). This CDR3 comprises 12 residues. The chain's CDR3 is CASSLGNNEQFF. For the CDR3, the DNA is TGTGCCAGCAGCTTGGGGAACAATGAGCAGTTCTTC.

This clonotype appeared many times. The chain employs TRBV6-1 and TRBJ2-6, with D possibly TRBD1 on 6 matching bases. CDR3 length: 15 residues. In germline, CDR1 is MNHNS, CDR2 SASEGT. With 6 bases removed from V and 4 bases from J, the gap between germline ends came to 13 bases. CDR3 nucleotides: TGTGCCAGCAGCCTAACAGGGACCGGGGCCAACGTCCTGACTTTC. Its translation is CASSLTGTGANVLTF.

This clonotype was counted at least ten times. This chain links TRBV7-9 with TRBJ2-1; D gene unclear. The CDR3 runs 13 residues. The V end was cut by 3 bases, the J end by 6 bases, with 9 bases between. Germline V gene sequence: CDR1 SEHNR, CDR2 FQNEAQ (reference sequence). CDR3: CASSFVGRNEQFF. CDR3 coding DNA: TGTGCCAGCAGCTTCGTCGGCCGCAATGAGCAGTTCTTC.

There are many counts of this clonotype. The chain carries TRBV7-9 and TRBJ1-5, with TRBD1 as a possible D gene (6 bases). The CDR3 has 14 residues. Between the trimmed V and J ends, which lost 3 bases and 4 bases, there was a span of 10 bases. Germline loops: CDR1 SEHNR, CDR2 FQNEAQ (reference sequence). CDR3 sequence reads: CASSFGRGNQPQHF. The CDR3 region has the DNA TGTGCCAGCAGCTTTGGCAGGGGTAATCAGCCCCAGCATTTT.

In this sample, this clonotype turned up many times. The chain couples TRBV6-2 or TRBV6-3 to TRBJ1-1, with TRBD1 matching 7 bases. V lost 0 bases, J lost 1 base, and 8 bases stayed unmatched. This CDR3 comprises 17 residues. CDR1 is MNHEY and CDR2 is SVGEGT in the germline V gene. CDR3 protein: CASSYSMEGQPNTEAFF. Here the CDR3 DNA reads TGTGCCAGCAGTTACTCGATGGAGGGACAGCCGAACACTGAAGCTTTCTTT.

This clonotype was counted between two and nine times. The CDR3 nucleotides are TGTGCCAGCAGCTTTATGGGGGCCAATGAGCAGTTCTTC. Translating it yields CASSFMGANEQFF. The chain is built from TRBV7-3 and TRBJ2-1; D is possibly TRBD1 (6 bases). The CDR3 runs to 13 residues. Germline CDR1 SGHTA, CDR2 FQGTGA. V gave up 3 bases and J gave up 6 bases, with 9 bases separating them.

This clonotype occurred many times. J is TRBJ1-1 and V is TRBV18; maybe TRBD1 (6 bases). The CDR3 has 12 residues. Deletions cut 6 bases from V and 5 bases from J, with 10 bases between. Germline V gene sequence: CDR1 KGHSH, CDR2 LQKENI. Here the CDR3 DNA reads TGTGCCAGCTCCCGAGGACAGACTGAAGCTTTCTTT. Its protein is CASSRGQTEAFF.

In this sample, this clonotype turned up many times. The chain is built from TRBV27 and TRBJ2-1; 7 nucleotides align to TRBD2. The V gene end was trimmed by 3 bases and the J gene end by 5 bases; junction bases not matched to a gene: 4. The CDR3 totals 14 residues. The germline V gene has CDR1 MNHEY and CDR2 SMNVEV (reference sequence). CDR3 loop: CASSLTGGNNEQFF. CDR3 DNA sequence: TGTGCCAGCAGTTTGACGGGGGGAAACAATGAGCAGTTCTTC.

This clonotype was counted at least ten times. V usage is TRBV7-8 and J usage is TRBJ2-7; perhaps TRBD2 as D (6 bases). CDR1 and CDR2 (germline): SGHVS, FQNEAQ. The CDR3 is 15 amino acids. The V gene lost 4 bases and the J gene lost 0 bases, with 13 bases spanning the gap. CDR3 loop: CASSYQPGLSYEQYF. CDR3 bases: TGTGCCAGCAGCTACCAACCGGGACTCTCCTACGAGCAGTACTTC.

At least ten counts were recorded for this clonotype. The chain recombines TRBV20-1 with TRBJ2-5; 12 nucleotides match TRBD2. Unmatched junction bases numbered 16, after V lost 6 bases and J lost 5 bases. From germline, CDR1 is DFQATT and CDR2 SNEGSKA (reference sequence). The CDR3 length is 17 residues. The CDR3 is CSAKSETSGGMWETQYF. The CDR3 nucleotides are TGCAGTGCAAAGAGCGAGACTAGCGGGGGTATGTGGGAGACCCAGTACTTC.